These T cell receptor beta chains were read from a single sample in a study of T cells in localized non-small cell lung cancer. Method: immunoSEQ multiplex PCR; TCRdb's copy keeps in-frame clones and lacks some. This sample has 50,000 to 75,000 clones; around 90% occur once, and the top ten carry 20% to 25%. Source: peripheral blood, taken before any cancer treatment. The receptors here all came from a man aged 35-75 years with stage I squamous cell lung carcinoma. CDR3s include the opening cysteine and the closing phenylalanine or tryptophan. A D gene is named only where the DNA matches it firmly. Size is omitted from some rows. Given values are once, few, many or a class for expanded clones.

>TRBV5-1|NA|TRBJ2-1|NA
TGCGCCAGCAGCGCCTCTGGTACCTACAATGAGCAGTTCTTC
CASSASGTYNEQFF
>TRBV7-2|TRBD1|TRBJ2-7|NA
TGTGCCAGCAGCCCAGGACAGGGACCCCCCTACGAGCAGTACTTC
CASSPGQGPPYEQYF
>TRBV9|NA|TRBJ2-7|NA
TGTGCCAGCAGCGTAGCGACGGAGCAACCTCACGAGCAGTACTTC
CASSVATEQPHEQYF
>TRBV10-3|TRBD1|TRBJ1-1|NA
TGTGCCATCAGGGGTGGACAGGAGGCAGGGAACACTGAAGCTTTCTTT
CAIRGGQEAGNTEAFF
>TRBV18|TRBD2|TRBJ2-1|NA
TGTGCCAGCTCACCATTTAGCGGGAGTTCCTTATTGAGCTCCTACAATGAGCAGTTCTTC
CASSPFSGSSLLSSYNEQFF
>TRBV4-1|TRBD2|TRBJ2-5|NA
TGCGCCAGCAGCCAAGTTCCAGCGGGAGTTAAAGAGACCCAGTACTTC
CASSQVPAGVKETQYF
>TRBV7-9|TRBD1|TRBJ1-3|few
TGTGCCAGCAGCCTAGACAGGGCGAGCTCTGGAAACACCATATATTTT
CASSLDRASSGNTIYF
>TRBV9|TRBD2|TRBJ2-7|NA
TGTGCCAGCAGCACCCGACCCAGCGGGAGGGCCTACGAGCAGTACTTC
CASSTRPSGRAYEQYF
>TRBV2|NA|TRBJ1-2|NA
TGTGCCAGCCTTTCCGGGGAGACCTTCTCACCTATTAATGGCTACACCTTC
CASLSGETFSPINGYTF
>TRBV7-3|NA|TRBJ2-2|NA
TGTGCCAGCAGCCCCGGGCCGGTGTACACCGGGGAGCTGTTTTTT
CASSPGPVYTGELFF
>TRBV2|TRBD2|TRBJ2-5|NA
TGTGCCAGCACGACCGGGAGGGGGACCCAGTACTTC
CASTTGRGTQYF
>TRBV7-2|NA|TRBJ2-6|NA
TGTGCCAGCAGCTTTTCTGCGGGCTACTCTGGGGCCAACGTCCTGACTTTC
CASSFSAGYSGANVLTF
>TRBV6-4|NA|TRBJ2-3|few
TGTGCCAGCAGTGAGCCGGCCACAGATACGCAGTATTTT
CASSEPATDTQYF
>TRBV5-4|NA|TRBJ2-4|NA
TGTGCCAGCACGGCGGCGGGGGCGTTGGGTAAAAACATTCAGTACTTC
CASTAAGALGKNIQYF
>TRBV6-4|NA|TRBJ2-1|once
TGTGCCAGCAGCCGCTTAGGGAGTACCTACAATGAGCAGTTCTTC
CASSRLGSTYNEQFF
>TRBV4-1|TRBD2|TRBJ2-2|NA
TGCGCCAGCAGCCTCCGTCGGCTAGCGGGAGGGGTGAGCGGGGAGCTGTTTTTT
CASSLRRLAGGVSGELFF
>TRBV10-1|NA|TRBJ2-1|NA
TGCGCCAGCAGTGCCCCCGGGACACCTTACAATGAGCAGTTCTTC
CASSAPGTPYNEQFF
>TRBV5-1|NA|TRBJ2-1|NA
TGCGCCAGCAGCTTTAAGGGTCAGGGGAGTGGCAATGAGCAGTTCTTC
CASSFKGQGSGNEQFF
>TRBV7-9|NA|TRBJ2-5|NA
TGTGCCAGCGAGCCTCCGGGATCGAGGGAGACCCAGTACTTC
CASEPPGSRETQYF
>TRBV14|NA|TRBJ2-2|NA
TGTGCCAGCAGCCCCCGGGGGCTCCAGCGGGACCTCGGGGAGCTGTTTTTT
CASSPRGLQRDLGELFF
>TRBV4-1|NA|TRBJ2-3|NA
TGCGCCAGCAGCCAAGGGCCGAGCACAGATACGCAGTATTTT
CASSQGPSTDTQYF
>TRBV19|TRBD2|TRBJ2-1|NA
TGTGCCAGTGCCCCCCGACGGGCGGGAGGTTTTAATGAGCAGTTCTTC
CASAPRRAGGFNEQFF
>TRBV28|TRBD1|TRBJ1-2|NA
TGTGCCAGCAGTCATTCGACAGGGGCGAACTATGGCTACACCTTC
CASSHSTGANYGYTF
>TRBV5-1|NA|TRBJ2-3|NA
TGCGCCAGCAGCTTGGAGAGGGCAGATACGCAGTATTTT
CASSLERADTQYF
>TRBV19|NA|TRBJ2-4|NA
TGTGCCAGTAGTATCCATGAACAGCTAGCCAAAAACATTCAGTACTTC
CASSIHEQLAKNIQYF
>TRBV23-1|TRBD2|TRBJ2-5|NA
TGCGCCAGCAGTCAATCAAAGCGGGAGGAAGAGACCCAGTACTTC
CASSQSKREEETQYF
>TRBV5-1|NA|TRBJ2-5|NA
TGCGCCAGCAGCCCCGGAGGGGGAGAGACCCAGTACTTC
CASSPGGGETQYF
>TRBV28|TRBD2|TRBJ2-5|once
TGTGCCAGCAGGGGGGGGGTAGAGACCCAGTACTTC
CASRGGVETQYF
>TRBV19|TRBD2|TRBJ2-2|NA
TGTGCCAGTAGTATAGTAGGTGCGGGAGGGAGCACCGGGGAGCTGTTTTTT
CASSIVGAGGSTGELFF
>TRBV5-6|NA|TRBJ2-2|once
TGTGCCAGCAGCTTGGAGGGCCTAGCTGGGACCGGGGAGCTGTTTTTT
CASSLEGLAGTGELFF
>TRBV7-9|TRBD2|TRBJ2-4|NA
TGTGCCAGCAGCCGGGGGGATCTAGCCAAAAACATTCAGTACTTC
CASSRGDLAKNIQYF
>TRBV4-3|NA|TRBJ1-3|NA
TGCGCCAGCAGCCAAGGGGTAGGGACGGGTACTGGAAACACCATATATTTT
CASSQGVGTGTGNTIYF
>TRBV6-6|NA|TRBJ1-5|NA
TGTGCCAGCAGTTACTCGATGTGGGGAGGTCAGCCCCAGCATTTT
CASSYSMWGGQPQHF
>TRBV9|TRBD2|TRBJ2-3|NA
TGTGCCAGCAGCGTAGTTAGCGGGAGGACGACTAGCACAGATACGCAGTATTTT
CASSVVSGRTTSTDTQYF
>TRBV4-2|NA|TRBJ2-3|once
TGTGCCAGCAGCCAGGATAGCGGACGCCACACAGATACGCAGTATTTT
CASSQDSGRHTDTQYF
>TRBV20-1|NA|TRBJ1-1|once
TGCAGTGCTAGGTTACAGGAGAAAGCTTTCTTT
CSARLQEKAFF
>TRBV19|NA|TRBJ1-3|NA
TGTGCCAGTACCAGCCCGGGGGCTGGAAACACCATATATTTT
CASTSPGAGNTIYF
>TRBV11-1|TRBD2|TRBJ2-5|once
TGTGCCAGCAGCCCTGGGGGGGGAGGAGAGACCCAGTACTTC
CASSPGGGGETQYF
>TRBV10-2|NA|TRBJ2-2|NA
TGCGCCAGCAAGGAGCCCTCGACCAGGGGCGGGGAGCTGTTTTTT
CASKEPSTRGGELFF
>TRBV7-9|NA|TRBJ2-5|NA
TGTGCCAGCAGCTTAGTAGGTGGTCCTCAAGAGACCCAGTACTTC
CASSLVGGPQETQYF
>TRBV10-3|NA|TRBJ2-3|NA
TGTGCCATCAGGGAGGGAATGGGAACAGATACGCAGTATTTT
CAIREGMGTDTQYF
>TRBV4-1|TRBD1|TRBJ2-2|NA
TGCGCCAGCAAAGACAGGGACGCCGGGGAGCTGTTTTTT
CASKDRDAGELFF
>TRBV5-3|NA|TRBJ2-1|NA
TGTGCCAGAAGCTTGAAGCGGGCGAGGACCTACAATGAGCAGTTCTTC
CARSLKRARTYNEQFF
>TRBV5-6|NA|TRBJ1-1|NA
TGTGCCAGCAGCTTCCCAAGTGGGACTGAAGCTTTCTTT
CASSFPSGTEAFF
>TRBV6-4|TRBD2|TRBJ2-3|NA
TGTGCCAGCAGTGACTCGGCGGGAGAAACAGATACGCAGTATTTT
CASSDSAGETDTQYF
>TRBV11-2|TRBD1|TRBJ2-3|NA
TGTGCCAGCAGCTCGGACAGGGGTCCGGAGTATTTT
CASSSDRGPEYF
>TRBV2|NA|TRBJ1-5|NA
TGTGCCAGCAGTCGGACAGAAGGATCCAATCAGCCCCAGCATTTT
CASSRTEGSNQPQHF
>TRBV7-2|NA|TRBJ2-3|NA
TGTGCCAGCAGCTTAATACTAGCCCCAGATACGCAGTATTTT
CASSLILAPDTQYF
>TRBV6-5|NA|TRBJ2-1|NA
TGTGCCAGCAGCCGTGGGGATGAGCAGTTCTTC
CASSRGDEQFF
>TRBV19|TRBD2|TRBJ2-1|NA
TGTGCCAGTAGTTTGGGGGCTAGCGGGTTATACAATGAGCAGTTCTTC
CASSLGASGLYNEQFF
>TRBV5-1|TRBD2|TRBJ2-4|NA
TGCGCCAGCAGCTTGACTAGCGGCTCTGACATTCAGTACTTC
CASSLTSGSDIQYF
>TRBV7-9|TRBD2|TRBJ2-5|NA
TGTGCCAGCAGCTTAGAGCTCGGGAGGCAAGAGACCCAGTACTTC
CASSLELGRQETQYF
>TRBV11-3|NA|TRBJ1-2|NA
TGTGCCAGCAGCCCTCCCCTTCGGGGGGCCGGTGGCTACACCTTC
CASSPPLRGAGGYTF
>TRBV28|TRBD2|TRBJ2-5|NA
TGTGCCAGCAGTTTACCCCAGACTAGCCGAGAGACCCAGTACTTC
CASSLPQTSRETQYF
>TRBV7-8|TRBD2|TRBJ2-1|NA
TGTGCCAGCAGCTTAAGAGCGGGGACCTACAATGAGCAGTTCTTC
CASSLRAGTYNEQFF
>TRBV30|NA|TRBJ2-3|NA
TGTGCCTGGAGTGGTAGCGGCACAGATACGCAGTATTTT
CAWSGSGTDTQYF
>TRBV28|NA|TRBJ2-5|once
TGTGCCAGCAGAGGCTTTCAAGAGACCCAGTACTTC
CASRGFQETQYF
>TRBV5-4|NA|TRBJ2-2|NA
TGTGCCAGCAGCTTGGAACTACCCCCCCGGGAGCTGTTTTTT
CASSLELPPRELFF
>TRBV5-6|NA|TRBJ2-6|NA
TGTGCCAGCATTCGAGACCCTGGGGCCAACGTCCTGACTTTC
CASIRDPGANVLTF
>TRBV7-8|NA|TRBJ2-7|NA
TGTGCCAGCAGCTCGACCGAATCCTACGAGCAGTACTTC
CASSSTESYEQYF